What follows are 2 T cell receptor beta chains derived from one specimen sequenced in a study of vaccination effects on CD4 cells after COVID-19. Before sequencing, viral peptide pools were used by the ViraFEST assay to expand antigen-specific CD4+ T cells. The authors isolated CD4+ T cells after 10 days of culture. The healthy vaccine recipients, who had no prior SARS-CoV-2 infection, showed negative nucleocapsid antibodies. The assay was immunoSEQ multiplex PCR, and TCRdb's table has in-frame clones only and misses some. Altogether tens of thousands of clones are present, around 75% being singletons, with the ten largest covering 30%. Their cognate antigens are unknown. The starting material was CD4+ T cells from PBMCs cultured with SARS-CoV-2 spike peptides, obtained before COVID-19 vaccination. The receptor source for this set is a human donor who received a COVID-19 vaccine.

V gene TRBV10-3 combines with J gene TRBJ2-5, with 8 bases fitting TRBD1. From germline, CDR1 is ENHRY and CDR2 SYGVKD. The CDR3 has 14 amino acids. J was trimmed by 5 bases and V by 6 bases; bases with no gene match: 8. The CDR3: CAIRPTDREETQYF. CDR3 sequence (DNA): TGTGCCATCAGACCTACGGACAGGGAGGAGACCCAGTACTTC.

This CDR3 reads CASSPGQTVGNTIYF. Here the CDR3 DNA reads TGTGCCAGCTCACCGGGGCAGACGGTCGGAAACACCATATATTTT. This chain links TRBV18 with TRBJ1-3, with D tentatively TRBD1 (5 bases). Germline V CDR1 and CDR2: KGHSH, LQKENI. V lost 3 bases and J lost 4, with 13 bases in between. The CDR3 length is 15 residues.